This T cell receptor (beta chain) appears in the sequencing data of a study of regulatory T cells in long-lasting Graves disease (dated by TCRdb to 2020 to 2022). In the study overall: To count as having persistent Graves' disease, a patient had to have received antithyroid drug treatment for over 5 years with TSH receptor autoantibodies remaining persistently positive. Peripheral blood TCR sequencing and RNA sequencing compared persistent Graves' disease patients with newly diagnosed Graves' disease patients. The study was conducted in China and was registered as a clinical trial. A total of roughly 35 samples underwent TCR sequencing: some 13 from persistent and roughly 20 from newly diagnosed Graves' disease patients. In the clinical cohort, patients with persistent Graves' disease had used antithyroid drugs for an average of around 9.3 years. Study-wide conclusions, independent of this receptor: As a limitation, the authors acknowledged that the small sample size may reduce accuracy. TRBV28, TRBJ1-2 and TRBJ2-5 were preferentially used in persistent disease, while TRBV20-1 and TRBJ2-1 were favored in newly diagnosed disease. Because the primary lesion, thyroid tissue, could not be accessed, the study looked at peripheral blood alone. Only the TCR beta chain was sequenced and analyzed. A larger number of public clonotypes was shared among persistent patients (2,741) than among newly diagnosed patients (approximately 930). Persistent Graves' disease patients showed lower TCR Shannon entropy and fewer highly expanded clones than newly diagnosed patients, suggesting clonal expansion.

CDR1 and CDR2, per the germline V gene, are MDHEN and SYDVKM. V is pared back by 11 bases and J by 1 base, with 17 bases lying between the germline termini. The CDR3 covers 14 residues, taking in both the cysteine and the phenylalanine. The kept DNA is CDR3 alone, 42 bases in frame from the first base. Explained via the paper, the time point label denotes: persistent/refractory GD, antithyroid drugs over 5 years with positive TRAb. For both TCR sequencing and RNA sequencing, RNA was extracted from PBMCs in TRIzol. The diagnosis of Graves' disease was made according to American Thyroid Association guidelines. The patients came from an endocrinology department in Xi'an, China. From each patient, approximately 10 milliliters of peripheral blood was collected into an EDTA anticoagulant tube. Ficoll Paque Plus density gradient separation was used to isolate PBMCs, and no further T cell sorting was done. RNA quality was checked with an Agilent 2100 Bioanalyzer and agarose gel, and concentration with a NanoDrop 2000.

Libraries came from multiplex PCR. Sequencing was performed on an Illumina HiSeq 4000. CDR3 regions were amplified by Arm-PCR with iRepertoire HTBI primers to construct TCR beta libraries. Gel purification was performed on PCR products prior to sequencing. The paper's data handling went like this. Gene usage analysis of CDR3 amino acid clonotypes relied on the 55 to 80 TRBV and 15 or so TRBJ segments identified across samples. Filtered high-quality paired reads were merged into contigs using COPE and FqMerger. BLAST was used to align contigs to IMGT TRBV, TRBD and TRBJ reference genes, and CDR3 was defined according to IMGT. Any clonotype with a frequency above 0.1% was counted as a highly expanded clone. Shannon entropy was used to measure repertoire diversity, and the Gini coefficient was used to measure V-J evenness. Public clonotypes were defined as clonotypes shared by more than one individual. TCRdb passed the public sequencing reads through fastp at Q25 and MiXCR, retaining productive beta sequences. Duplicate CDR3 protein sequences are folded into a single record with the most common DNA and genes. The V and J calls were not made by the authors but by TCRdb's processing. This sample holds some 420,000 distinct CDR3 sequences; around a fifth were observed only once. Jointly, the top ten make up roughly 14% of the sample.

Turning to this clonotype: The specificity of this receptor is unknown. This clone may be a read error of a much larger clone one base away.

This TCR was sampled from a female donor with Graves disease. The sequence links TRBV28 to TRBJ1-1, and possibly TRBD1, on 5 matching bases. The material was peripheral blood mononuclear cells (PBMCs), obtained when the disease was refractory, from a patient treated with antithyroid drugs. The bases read TGTGCCTCGGTCGGAGGGGAGGAGAACACTGAAGCTTTCTTT. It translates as CASVGGEENTEAFF. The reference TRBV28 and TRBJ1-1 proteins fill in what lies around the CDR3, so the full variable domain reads DVKVTQSSRYLVKRTGEKVFLECVQDMDHENMFWYRQDPGLGLRLIYFSYDVKMKEKGDIPEGYSVSREKKERFSLILESASTNQTSMYLCASVGGEENTEAFFGQGTRLTVV.